One sample yielded the 21 T cell receptor beta chains listed below, sequenced in a study of shared clonotypes between healthy human individuals. Measured with immunoSEQ multiplex PCR; TCRdb has only the in-frame clones, and not every one. The data contain 2 million to 2.5 million clones, roughly 95% of them seen just once; the ten biggest clones take up 0.13%. Sequencing was carried out using naive CD4+ T cells sorted from blood. Subset noted: CD45RA+ positively selected. The receptor source for this set is a young man in good health.

This clone was detected only once. This sequence joins TRBV18 and TRBJ2-2, with TRBD2 as a possible D gene (6 bases). Trimming left V 8 bases short and J 1 base short, with 14 bases between. The CDR3 is 15 amino acids. Germline V gene lookup returns CDR1 KGHSH and CDR2 LQKENI. CDR3 nucleotides: TGTGCCAGCCCCCCGGAAGCGGGGAACACCGGGGAGCTGTTTTTT. Translation: CASPPEAGNTGELFF.

This chain links TRBV11-2 with TRBJ2-2; 9 bases line up with TRBD1. The J segment lost 2 bases and the V segment lost 3 bases, leaving 4 bases of the junction unmatched. Germline lookup yields CDR1 SGHAT and CDR2 FQNNGV. The CDR3 has 16 amino acids. The CDR3 bases are TGTGCCAGCAGCTTCCACAGGGGGCCAAACACCGGGGAGCTGTTTTTT. Translation: CASSFHRGPNTGELFF.

This chain uses TRBV5-1 with TRBJ2-3; tentatively, D is TRBD2 (6 bases). Germline loops: CDR1 SGHRS, CDR2 YFSETQ. The CDR3 sequence is 15 residues long. The V and J ends lost 4 bases and 3 bases respectively, with 15 bases between them. This CDR3 reads CASSRESSLTDTQYF. The CDR3 nucleotides are TGCGCCAGCAGCCGGGAGAGTTCCCTAACAGATACGCAGTATTTT.

This sequence joins TRBV2 and TRBJ2-3; 9 nucleotides agree with TRBD1. V was pared by 4 bases and J by 2 bases, with 7 bases of the junction left unmatched. Germline CDR1 and CDR2: SNHLY and FYNNEI. CDR3 length: 16 amino acids. CDR3 sequence: CASSVGQGTYTDTQYF. For the CDR3, the DNA is TGTGCCAGCAGTGTAGGACAGGGGACATACACAGATACGCAGTATTTT.

The chain combines TRBV13 with TRBJ2-7; D not resolved. This CDR3 is 13 amino acids long. CDR1 PRHDT and CDR2 FYEKMQ come from the germline V gene (reference sequence). V was pared by 2 bases and J by 5 bases, with 10 bases between. The CDR3 sequence: CASSLFPLHEQYF. In DNA, the CDR3 is TGTGCCAGCAGCTTATTTCCCCTCCACGAGCAGTACTTC. Full variable domain (outside the CDR3, taken from reference TRBV13 and TRBJ2-7): AAGVIQSPRHLIKEKRETATLKCYPIPRHDTVYWYQQGPGQDPQFLISFYEKMQSDKGSIPDRFSAQQFSDYHSELNMSSLELGDSALYFCASSLFPLHEQYFGPGTRLTVT.

The chain has TRBV27 and TRBJ1-1, with D possibly TRBD1 on 5 matching bases. Trimming left V 10 bases short and J 0 bases short, with 12 bases between. Germline V gene lookup returns CDR1 MNHEY and CDR2 SMNVEV (reference sequence). CDR3 size: 13 residues. CDR3 in amino acids: CATTGGLNTEAFF. The CDR3 DNA follows: TGTGCCACCACCGGGGGGTTGAACACTGAAGCTTTCTTT.

A single count supports this clone. V is TRBV9 and J is TRBJ1-3, with a tentative D call TRBD1 (6 bases). Trimming removed 4 bases at V and 0 bases at J, with 14 bases between. The CDR3 spans 16 residues. Per germline, CDR1 SGDLS and CDR2 YYNGEE. The CDR3 loop is CASSSRQAYSGNTIYF. For the CDR3, the DNA is TGTGCCAGCAGCTCCCGACAGGCTTACTCTGGAAACACCATATATTTT.

This clone was seen many times. V and J are TRBV15 and TRBJ1-1; 9 nucleotides match TRBD1. V shed 0 bases and J 12 bases; nucleotides not matched to a gene: 8. Germline CDR1 LNHNV, CDR2 YYDKDF (reference sequence). The CDR3 consists of 14 residues. The CDR3 spells CATSRDLGTGKTFF. In nucleotides, the CDR3 is TGTGCCACCAGCAGAGATCTTGGGACAGGGAAGACTTTCTTT.

CDR3 sequence: CASSESLSTYEQYF. CDR3 nucleotides: TGCGCCAGCAGTGAGTCTCTCAGTACATACGAGCAGTACTTC. This chain links TRBV10-1 with TRBJ2-7; D unresolved. The CDR3 is 14 amino acids. V lost 0 bases and J lost 4, with 10 bases in between. Germline V lookup: CDR1 WNHNN, CDR2 SYGVQD (reference sequence).

To note about this clone: The junction departs from germline at one end; a sequencing error may be responsible. The rearrangement uses TRBV7-7 and TRBJ2-1; 7 nucleotides agree with TRBD2. The CDR3 is 14 residues long. Looked up from germline, CDR1 is SSHAT and CDR2 is FNYEAQ (reference sequence). The DNA for the CDR3 is TGTGCTAGCAGCTTAGCGGCGGGGGTGAATGAGCAGTTCTTC. Protein: CASSLAAGVNEQFF.

The rearrangement joins TRBV28 to TRBJ1-4, with D possibly being TRBD1 (6 bases). Deletions cut 4 bases from V and 0 bases from J, with 12 bases between. Germline V gene lookup returns CDR1 MDHEN and CDR2 SYDVKM. The CDR3 is 16 residues long. CDR3 protein: CASSWTYRATNEKLFF. CDR3 nucleotide sequence: TGTGCCAGCAGTTGGACCTACAGGGCAACTAATGAAAAACTGTTTTTT.

The chain joins TRBV7-2 to TRBJ1-3; unclear D gene. V was shortened by 1 base and J by 3 bases, with 16 bases between the two germline ends. The CDR3 is 17 amino acids. In germline, CDR1 is SGHTA, CDR2 FQGNSA. The CDR3 nucleotides are TGTGCCAGCAGCTTAGAGCCAGGTCCAGGCCGTGGAAACACCATATATTTT. Protein product: CASSLEPGPGRGNTIYF.

The V gene is TRBV10-3, the J gene TRBJ1-5; 9 nucleotides match TRBD1. Germline V gene sequence: CDR1 ENHRY, CDR2 SYGVKD. CDR3 length: 14 residues. The trim removed 7 bases at V and 6 bases at J, leaving 7 bases unmatched. CDR3 DNA: TGTGCCATCAATACAGGGGGCGCGGGTCAGCCCCAGCATTTT. Translated: CAINTGGAGQPQHF.

The chain's CDR3 is CASSLEQVGQPQHF. In nucleotides, the CDR3 is TGTGCCAGCAGCTTGGAACAGGTCGGACAGCCCCAGCATTTT. The rearrangement links TRBV5-5 to TRBJ1-5, with TRBD1 as a possible D gene (5 bases). Trimming took 0 bases from V and 7 from J, leaving 11 bases between them. CDR1 and CDR2 (germline): SGHKS, YYEKEE (reference sequence). The CDR3 spans 14 residues.

J is TRBJ2-7 and V is TRBV5-1, with TRBD2 as a possible D gene (6 bases). This CDR3 has 15 residues. V lost 4 bases to trimming and J lost 2 bases, with 16 bases between them. The germline CDR1 and CDR2 sequences are SGHRS and YFSETQ. The CDR3 sequence: CASSGGGLGTYEQYF. The CDR3 DNA follows: TGCGCCAGCAGCGGTGGAGGGTTGGGGACCTACGAGCAGTACTTC. The variable domain in full, completed from reference TRBV5-1 and TRBJ2-7, reads KAGVTQTPRYLIKTRGQQVTLSCSPISGHRSVSWYQQTPGQGLQFLFEYFSETQRNKGNFPGRFSGRQFSNSRSEMNVSTLELGDSALYLCASSGGGLGTYEQYFGPGTRLTVT.

The genes are TRBV11-2 and TRBJ2-7, with D perhaps TRBD1 (5 bases). The germline gives CDR1 SGHAT, CDR2 FQNNGV. V lost 5 bases and J lost 6, with 14 bases in between. The CDR3 runs to 13 residues. This CDR3 reads CASSQGGIGEQYF. DNA for the CDR3: TGTGCCAGCAGCCAGGGTGGAATTGGCGAGCAGTACTTC.

This clone was detected a few times. The V call is TRBV11-2, the J call TRBJ1-2; D is uncertain. Germline V lookup: CDR1 SGHAT, CDR2 FQNNGV. The V and J ends lost 3 bases and 3 bases respectively, with 11 bases between them. This CDR3 region has 14 residues. The CDR3 bases are TGTGCCAGCAGCTTCGGGCGCGTGGACTATGGCTACACCTTC. As protein: CASSFGRVDYGYTF.

The rearrangement uses TRBV15 and TRBJ2-6; the D is unclear. Germline-derived CDR1 and CDR2 are LNHNV and YYDKDF (reference sequence). The CDR3 covers 16 residues. V lost 0 bases, J lost 4 bases, and 10 bases lay in between. The CDR3 DNA reads TGTGCCACCAGCAGAGATTCGGTATCCGGGGCCAACGTCCTGACTTTC. Translated: CATSRDSVSGANVLTF.

The rearrangement joins TRBV28 to TRBJ1-5; D not resolved. CDR1 and CDR2 (germline): MDHEN, SYDVKM. The CDR3 runs 13 residues. V was clipped by 6 bases and J by 6 bases, with 12 bases between them. The CDR3 nucleotides are TGTGCCAGCAGCTTCCTGTGGGGTCAGCCCCAGCATTTT. Amino acid sequence: CASSFLWGQPQHF.

The chain couples TRBV18 to TRBJ1-1; D not certain. The CDR3 is made up of 13 amino acids. Per germline, CDR1 KGHSH and CDR2 LQKENI. Trimming shortened V by 5 bases and J by 6 bases, and 13 bases separated the two germline ends. The chain's CDR3 is CASSSDPLPEAFF. For the CDR3, the DNA is TGTGCCAGCTCATCTGACCCATTGCCTGAAGCTTTCTTT.

The V and J genes are TRBV5-1 and TRBJ2-7; 8 bases fit TRBD1. The length of the CDR3 is 16 residues. Per germline, CDR1 SGHRS and CDR2 YFSETQ. Losses at the gene ends were 4 bases for V and 2 bases for J; bases not matched to a gene: 11. CDR3: CASSSDGQGRPYEQYF. The CDR3 DNA sequence: TGCGCCAGCAGCAGCGACGGACAGGGCCGCCCCTACGAGCAGTACTTC.